Only one count was recorded for the clone carrying this T cell receptor (beta chain). This sample was included in a study of blood T cells in healthy people across ages. With V trimmed by 3 bases and J by 0 bases, 7 bases remained unmatched. The CDR3 runs 18 residues. From germline, CDR1 is DFQATT and CDR2 SNEGSKA (reference sequence). Then a second PCR, running roughly 7 to 11 cycles, was carried out with a sample-barcoded 5' primer and a J-beta primer mix. In TCRdb, the 5' RACE reads were re-called with MiXCR into one record per CDR3 protein. The sample consists of about 930,000 distinct CDR3 sequences, just under 30% of them appearing once. The same data also contributed to another study, on T cells of mothers and their children.

The genes are TRBV20-1 and TRBJ2-1; 14 bases fit TRBD2. This receptor was taken from a woman aged 40 to 49 in good health. Material for sequencing was blood. The DNA for the CDR3 is TGCAGTGCTAGGTGGCCGGGACTAGCGGGGGACTCCTACAATGAGCAGTTCTTC. Protein sequence: CSARWPGLAGDSYNEQFF.